Following are 28 T cell receptor beta chains from one sample sequenced in a study of breast tumors, draining lymph nodes, adjacent tissues. Samples came from axillary lymph nodes draining the breast cancer. TCRdb re-called the multiplex PCR reads with MiXCR, one entry per CDR3 protein. This table holds some 170,000 distinct CDR3 sequences, approximately 33% found once. The specimen sequenced was axillary lymph node tissue. The receptors were sampled from a female donor with breast cancer. Some clones in this sample may be carry-over from other donors' samples.

This clonotype was recorded at least ten times. The genes are TRBV20-1 and TRBJ1-2, with D perhaps TRBD1 (6 bases). Trimming removed 7 bases at V and 4 bases at J, with 10 bases between. From germline, CDR1 is DFQATT and CDR2 SNEGSKA (reference sequence). The CDR3 consists of 11 residues. In nucleotides, the CDR3 is TGCAGTGGGACAGCCGGCTATGGCTACACCTTC. Its protein is CSGTAGYGYTF.

To note about this clonotype: A much larger clone is a single base away; this may be a read error. This CDR3 is missing its conserved last phenylalanine or tryptophan, likely due to a read error. The gene calls are TRBV6-1 and TRBJ2-3; TRBD2 is a possible D gene (6 bases). The CDR3 has 14 amino acids. The V end was cut by 0 bases, the J end by 6 bases, with 10 bases between. CDR1 MNHNS and CDR2 SASEGT come from the germline V gene. The CDR3 DNA follows: TGTGCCAGCAGTGAAGCCGGGACTGTTGATACGCAGTATTCT. It encodes CASSEAGTVDTQYS.

This chain joins TRBV28 and TRBJ1-5, with D unresolved. CDR3 size: 17 residues. V lost 7 bases and J 2 bases, leaving 21 bases between the germline ends. The germline gives CDR1 MDHEN, CDR2 SYDVKM. Here the CDR3 reads CASNFLKGLSGNQPQHF. CDR3 sequence (DNA): TGTGCCAGCAATTTCCTGAAAGGCTTGAGCGGCAATCAGCCCCAGCATTTT. Filled out from reference TRBV28 and TRBJ1-5, the complete variable domain reads DVKVTQSSRYLVKRTGEKVFLECVQDMDHENMFWYRQDPGLGLRLIYFSYDVKMKEKGDIPEGYSVSREKKERFSLILESASTNQTSMYLCASNFLKGLSGNQPQHFGDGTRLSIL.

The chain employs TRBV7-6 and TRBJ2-6, with D possibly TRBD2 on 5 matching bases. This CDR3 has 15 residues. Germline values: CDR1 SGHVS, CDR2 FNYEAQ. Trimming took 6 bases from V and 0 from J, leaving 9 bases between them. The CDR3 is CASRPGNSGANVLTF. Here the CDR3 DNA reads TGTGCCAGCAGACCGGGGAACTCTGGGGCCAACGTCCTGACTTTC.

This clonotype was detected many times. J is TRBJ2-3 and V is TRBV14, with 10 bases aligning to TRBD1. Germline V gene data show CDR1 as SGHDN and CDR2 as FVKESK. This CDR3 spans 15 amino acids. Unmatched junction bases numbered 5, after V lost 1 base and J lost 7 bases. The DNA of the CDR3 is TGTGCCAGCAGCCAAGTGACAGGGGGCATGCATACGCAGTATTTT. It encodes CASSQVTGGMHTQYF.

Points on this clonotype: At one boundary the junction diverges from the germline segment, which might be a read error. The CDR3 DNA sequence: TGTGCCACCAGTGATGCGACAGGGTCCGCGACGAGCACCGGGGAGCTGCTTTTT. This encodes CATSDATGSATSTGELLF. The chain carries TRBV24-1 and TRBJ2-2; TRBD1 agrees at 7 bases. Germline values: CDR1 KGHDR, CDR2 SFDVKD. There are 18 residues in the CDR3.

The table lists this clonotype with many counts. The chain recombines TRBV18 with TRBJ1-3, with TRBD1 matching over 7 bases. Trimming removed 5 bases from V and 6 bases from J; junction bases left unmatched: 13. The germline CDR1 and CDR2 sequences are KGHSH and LQKENI. This CDR3 is 16 amino acids long. The DNA of the CDR3 is TGTGCCAGCTCAACTATTGGGACAGCAGAGCAAAACACCATATATTTT. It specifies CASSTIGTAEQNTIYF. The variable domain in full, completed from reference TRBV18 and TRBJ1-3, reads NAGVMQNPRHLVRRRGQEARLRCSPMKGHSHVYWYRQLPEEGLKFMVYLQKENIIDESGMPKERFSAEFPKEGPSILRIQQVVRGDSAAYFCASSTIGTAEQNTIYFGEGSWLTVV.

The chain employs TRBV14 and TRBJ2-7; D is uncertain. Trimming pared 4 bases from V and 9 bases from J, leaving 25 bases between. The CDR3 is 16 residues long. Per the germline V gene, CDR1 is SGHDN and CDR2 is FVKESK. CDR3 nucleotides: TGTGCCAGCAGCCGGCCCGACGGGTCCCTACGAGTCGCGCAGTACTTC. Translated: CASSRPDGSLRVAQYF.

In this sample, this clonotype turned up many times. The V gene is TRBV7-6, the J gene TRBJ2-2; D uncertain. The V and J ends lost 5 bases and 7 bases respectively, with 8 bases between them. From germline, CDR1 is SGHVS and CDR2 FNYEAQ. CDR3 size: 12 residues. CDR3 sequence reads: CASSPVGGELFF. The DNA for the CDR3 is TGTGCCAGCAGCCCCGTCGGCGGGGAGCTGTTTTTT.

This clonotype appeared many times. Written as DNA, the CDR3 is TGCGCCAGCAGCTTGGTTGGGGACGGGGAGCTGTTTTTT. It is translated as CASSLVGDGELFF. This chain uses TRBV5-1 with TRBJ2-2, with no clear D. This CDR3 is 13 amino acids long. CDR1 and CDR2 (germline): SGHRS, YFSETQ. V shed 0 bases and J shed 7 bases, with 7 bases lying between them.

This clonotype was recorded many times. A read error may explain this, as a much larger clone is one base away. This sequence joins TRBV11-1 and TRBJ2-5; D unclear. Germline CDR1 reads SGHAT; CDR2 reads FQDESV (reference sequence). The V end lost 5 bases, the J end lost 5 bases, and 21 bases lay between the germline ends. This CDR3 contains 16 residues. CDR3 amino acids: CASSPLGQAQWETQYF. CDR3 DNA: TGTGCCAGCAGCCCCCTCGGCCAGGCCCAGTGGGAGACCCAGTACTTC.

In its sample, this clonotype was seen many times. The rearrangement uses TRBV5-1 and TRBJ1-2; no definite D call. Germline V lookup: CDR1 SGHRS, CDR2 YFSETQ. The CDR3 covers 13 residues. Trimming took 4 bases from V and 1 from J, leaving 8 bases between them. The chain's CDR3 is CASSDQVNYGYTF. In DNA form, the CDR3 reads TGCGCCAGCAGCGACCAGGTTAACTATGGCTACACCTTC.

On this clonotype: Just one base apart from a much larger clone, this may be a read error. The J gene is TRBJ2-7, the V gene TRBV28; 11 positions agree with TRBD2. This CDR3 is built from 15 residues. V was pared by 5 bases and J by 6 bases, with 9 bases of the junction left unmatched. Germline CDR1 reads MDHEN; CDR2 reads SYDVKM. This chain's CDR3 is CASSPPTSGKTEQYF. In nucleotides, the CDR3 is TGTGCCAGCAGTCCGCCGACTAGCGGGAAAACCGAGCAGTACTTC.

Ten or more counts support this clonotype. The genes are TRBV19 and TRBJ1-3; D is possibly TRBD1 (6 bases). Germline CDR1 LNHDA, CDR2 SQIVND (reference sequence). The length of the CDR3 is 14 residues. V was clipped by 6 bases and J by 1 base, with 10 bases between them. CDR3 coding DNA: TGTGCCAGTAGGTCCAGGGGATCTGGAAACACCATATATTTT. Protein: CASRSRGSGNTIYF.

Turning to this clonotype: At one end the junction does not follow the germline gene, possibly because of a read error. The DNA of the CDR3 is TGTGCCAGCAGCTTAGGATCCCGGGACAGGGGCTATGGCTACACCTTC. Amino acids: CASSLGSRDRGYGYTF. This rearrangement joins TRBV12-3 or TRBV12-4 to TRBJ1-2; TRBD1 matches 10 bases. This CDR3 spans 16 amino acids.

This clonotype was detected ten times or more. The chain recombines TRBV28 with TRBJ2-1; D perhaps matches TRBD2 (6 bases). Germline CDR1 MDHEN, CDR2 SYDVKM. The CDR3 covers 12 residues. V was shortened by 5 bases and J by 15 bases, with 17 bases between the two germline ends. The DNA of the CDR3 is TGTGCCAGCAGTCTCCCTAGCGCTAAGGCGTTCTTC. It is translated as CASSLPSAKAFF.

A remark on this clonotype: A clone one base away is much larger, so this may be a read error. The J gene is TRBJ2-1, the V gene TRBV20-1; 8 bases line up with TRBD2. This CDR3 is 16 amino acids long. V lost 0 bases, J lost 7 bases, and 11 bases stayed unmatched. CDR1 DFQATT and CDR2 SNEGSKA come from the germline V gene (reference sequence). The CDR3 reads CSARDPSGGTVNEQFF. CDR3 DNA: TGCAGTGCTAGAGATCCAAGCGGGGGAACAGTAAATGAGCAGTTCTTC.

In its sample, this clonotype was seen many times. V gene TRBV20-1 combines with J gene TRBJ2-1, with 7 bases lining up with TRBD2. The CDR3 loop spans 15 amino acids. Losses at the gene ends were 5 bases for V and 3 bases for J; bases not matched to a gene: 10. Germline V lookup: CDR1 DFQATT, CDR2 SNEGSKA (reference sequence). CDR3 coding DNA: TGCAGTGCTGCGGGGGTGGCGGGGGTCTACAATGAGCAGTTCTTC. As protein: CSAAGVAGVYNEQFF.

A note on this clonotype: A single base separates this from a much larger clone, so it may be a read error. The chain uses TRBV11-1 and TRBJ2-5, with 9 nucleotides matching TRBD1. The length of the CDR3 is 14 residues. Germline CDR1 is SGHAT and CDR2 is FQDESV (reference sequence). After removal of 4 bases from V and 2 bases from J, the junction contained 2 bases not matched to a gene. The CDR3 bases are TGTGCCAGCAGCTCGACAGGGGGTCAAGAGACCCAGTACTTC. It is translated as CASSSTGGQETQYF.

This clonotype was counted only a few times. The chain employs TRBV27 and TRBJ2-2; perhaps D is TRBD1 or TRBD2 (6 bases each). Germline assignment: CDR1 MNHEY and CDR2 SMNVEV (reference sequence). Trimming stripped 4 bases from V and 10 bases from J, with 13 bases between. CDR3 size: 13 residues. In DNA form, the CDR3 reads TGTGCCAGCAGTTGGAGGGACAACCTGGAGCTGTTTTTT. Its translation: CASSWRDNLELFF.

A few counts support this clonotype. As the CDR3 is not closed by the conserved phenylalanine or tryptophan, this likely results from a read error. V gene TRBV27 combines with J gene TRBJ1-2; 9 bases are a match to TRBD1. This CDR3 region has 13 residues. Germline CDR1 reads MNHEY; CDR2 reads SMNVEV (reference sequence). J gave up 6 bases and V 8 bases, and 7 bases lay outside the gene matches. CDR3 nucleotides: TGTGCCAGCGGACGACAGGGGGACCATGGCTACACCCTC. This encodes CASGRQGDHGYTL.

There are many counts of this clonotype. The chain is built from TRBV29-1 and TRBJ2-5; 8 bases are shared with TRBD1. The CDR3 runs 13 residues. The trim removed 5 bases at V and 6 bases at J, leaving 8 bases unmatched. Looked up from germline, CDR1 is SQVTM and CDR2 is ANQGSEA. The CDR3 DNA is TGCAGCGTTATAACAGGGGGGATAAAGACCCAGTACTTC. Its translation is CSVITGGIKTQYF.

This clonotype was observed many times. V and J are TRBV30 and TRBJ2-5; D call uncertain. Germline CDR1 is GTSNPN and CDR2 is SVGIG (reference sequence). This CDR3 has 11 amino acids. Trimming stripped 2 bases from V and 2 bases from J, with 3 bases between. DNA for the CDR3: TGTGCCTGGAGTCATCAAGAGACCCAGTACTTC. Protein: CAWSHQETQYF.

The chain employs TRBV24-1 and TRBJ2-2; 7 bases align to TRBD1. The CDR3 sequence is 16 residues long. Germline V gene data show CDR1 as KGHDR and CDR2 as SFDVKD. J lost 6 bases, V lost 9 bases, and 15 bases had no gene match. CDR3 DNA: TGTGCCACCGGTGTCCTGGGGACAGCAAACTCCGGGGAGCTGTTTTTT. Translating it yields CATGVLGTANSGELFF.

V gene TRBV15 combines with J gene TRBJ2-7, with D possibly TRBD2 on 5 matching bases. Trimming took 5 bases from V and 4 from J, leaving 12 bases between them. The CDR3 spans 13 residues. Germline-derived CDR1 and CDR2 are LNHNV and YYDKDF (reference sequence). CDR3 region: CATSVTGIYEQYF. DNA of the CDR3: TGTGCCACCAGCGTTACGGGGATATACGAGCAGTACTTC.

The chain employs TRBV20-1 and TRBJ2-7, with 10 bases lining up with TRBD2. The ends lost 2 bases at V and 2 bases at J; junction bases unmatched: 9. The CDR3 extends over 16 amino acids. Germline assignment: CDR1 DFQATT and CDR2 SNEGSKA (reference sequence). The CDR3 protein is CSARPDGSGRPYEQYF. The CDR3 region has the DNA TGCAGTGCTAGACCGGATGGTAGCGGGAGGCCCTACGAGCAGTACTTC.

This clonotype was detected ten times or more. The chain is built from TRBV11-2 and TRBJ2-5; 8 bases line up with TRBD2. The length of the CDR3 is 15 residues. Germline values: CDR1 SGHAT, CDR2 FQNNGV. Trimming removed 3 bases from V and 5 bases from J; junction bases left unmatched: 8. The CDR3 protein is CASSFDGRASETQYF. The CDR3, as DNA: TGTGCCAGCAGCTTTGACGGGAGGGCGAGTGAGACCCAGTACTTC.

About this clonotype itself: The junction departs from germline at one end; a sequencing error may be responsible. The chain carries TRBV7-9 and TRBJ1-2; 10 bases line up with TRBD1. Germline CDR1 is SEHNR and CDR2 is FQNEAQ (reference sequence). This CDR3 is built from 15 residues. The CDR3 DNA reads as TGTGCCAGCAGCTTAGATCGACAGGGGGCTCGGGGCTACTCCTTC. Its protein product is CASSLDRQGARGYSF.